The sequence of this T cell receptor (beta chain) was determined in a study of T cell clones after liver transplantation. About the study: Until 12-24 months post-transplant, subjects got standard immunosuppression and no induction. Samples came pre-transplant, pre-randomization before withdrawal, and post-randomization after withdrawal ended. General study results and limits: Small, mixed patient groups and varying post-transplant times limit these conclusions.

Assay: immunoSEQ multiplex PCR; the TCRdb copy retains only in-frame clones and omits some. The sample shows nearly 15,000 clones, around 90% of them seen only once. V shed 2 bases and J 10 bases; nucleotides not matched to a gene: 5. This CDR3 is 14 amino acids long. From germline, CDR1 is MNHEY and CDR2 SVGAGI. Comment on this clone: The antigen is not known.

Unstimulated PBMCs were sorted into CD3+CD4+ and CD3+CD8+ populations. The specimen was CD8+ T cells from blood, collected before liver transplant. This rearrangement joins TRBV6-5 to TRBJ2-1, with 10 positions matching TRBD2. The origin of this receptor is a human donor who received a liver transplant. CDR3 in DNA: TGTGCCAGCAGTTACAGGACTAGCGGTGCAGAGCAGTTCTTC. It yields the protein CASSYRTSGAEQFF.